Detailed here is one TCR beta chain. What it recognizes is unknown. This sample was included in a study of T cell repertoires in cytomegalovirus infection. Study-level information: From public TCR beta signatures came an indication of both CMV infection and matching HLA type. Overall study findings and caveats: Individuals carrying CMV plus the relevant HLA were identified by cumulative frequency of public TCR beta families. Dominating the ex vivo response were HLA-C-restricted CMV-specific TCR beta clonotypes.

One entry per CDR3 protein results from TCRdb running MiXCR on the reads. The sample has hundreds of thousands of distinct CDR3 sequences, roughly a third seen once; the top ten hold around 2.8%. Germline assignment: CDR1 SQVTM and CDR2 ANQGSEA. The CDR3 runs 13 residues. Trimming took off 7 bases at V and 3 bases at J, with 12 bases between the two ends. The TCR was taken from a human donor in good health (CMV status not recorded). Some clones in this sample may be carry-over from other donors' samples. Sample: PBMCs. V is TRBV29-1 and J is TRBJ2-2; TRBD1 is a possible D gene (6 bases). DNA of the CDR3: TGCAGCGCTGACAGGAGGTACACCGGGGAGCTGTTTTTT. Residues: CSADRRYTGELFF.